The clone carrying this T cell receptor (beta chain) was observed many times. What it recognizes is unknown. Time point specified: newly diagnosed GD, antithyroid drugs for less than 3 months. RNA isolated from PBMCs was used to make the TCR library. This entry comes from a study of regulatory T cells in long-lasting Graves disease. About the study: Antithyroid drugs had been taken by newly diagnosed Graves' patients for under 3 months. Overall study findings and caveats: The study examined only peripheral blood, not thyroid tissue.

The length of the CDR3 is 15 residues. Germline V CDR1 and CDR2: SGHVS, FQNEAQ. Arm-PCR of CDR3 regions and iRepertoire HTBI primers were used to build TCR beta libraries. TCRdb processed the multiplex PCR reads anew with MiXCR; each CDR3 protein has one entry. The table includes approximately 400,000 distinct CDR3 sequences, 12% detected once. The same data also contributed to another study, on T cells in Graves' hyperthyroidism and ophthalmopathy. As reported in that work: In patients aged 18 to 65, hyperthyroidism was newly diagnosed, with duration under 2 months. The HTBI primer set served for first-round RT-PCR of the TCR CDR3.

The J gene is TRBJ2-5, the V gene TRBV7-8, with 7 bases lining up with TRBD2. TRBJ2-1 explains the end of the DNA better; the J call may be wrong. The clonotype was recovered from a woman aged 18-29 years with Graves disease. This sample comprised peripheral blood mononuclear cells (PBMCs), obtained at new diagnosis, from a patient treated with antithyroid drugs. The CDR3 loop is CASSSLAEVHNEQFF. In DNA, the CDR3 is TGTGCCAGCAGCTCTCTAGCGGAGGTCCACAATGAGCAGTTCTTC.